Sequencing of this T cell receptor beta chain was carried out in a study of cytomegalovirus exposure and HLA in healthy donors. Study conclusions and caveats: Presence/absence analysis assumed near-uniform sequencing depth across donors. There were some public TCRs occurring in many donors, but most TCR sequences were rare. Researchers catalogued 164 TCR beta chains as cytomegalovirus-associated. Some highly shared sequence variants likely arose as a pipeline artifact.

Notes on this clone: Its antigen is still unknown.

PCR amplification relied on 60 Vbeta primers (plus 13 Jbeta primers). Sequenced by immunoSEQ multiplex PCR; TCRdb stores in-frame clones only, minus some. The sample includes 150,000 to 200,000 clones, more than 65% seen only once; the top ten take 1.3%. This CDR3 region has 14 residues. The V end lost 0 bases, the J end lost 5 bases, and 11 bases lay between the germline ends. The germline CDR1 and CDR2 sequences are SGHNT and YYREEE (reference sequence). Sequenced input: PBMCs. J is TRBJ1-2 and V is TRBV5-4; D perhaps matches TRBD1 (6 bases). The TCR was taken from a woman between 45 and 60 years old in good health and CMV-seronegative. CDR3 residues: CASSLGQGSYGYTF. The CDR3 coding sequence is TGTGCCAGCAGCTTGGGGCAGGGGTCGTATGGCTACACCTTC.